This TCR beta chain was identified in a study of blood T cell repertoires in COVID-19. Clones were sequenced by immunoSEQ multiplex PCR, and TCRdb holds only the in-frame ones, with some missing. This table holds roughly 250,000 clones, around 82% found once. From germline, CDR1 is MDHEN and CDR2 SYDVKM. This CDR3 has 16 residues. Trimming took 4 bases from V and 6 from J; bases not matched to a gene: 13. The genes are TRBV28 and TRBJ1-2; 8 bases are a match to TRBD1. This TCR was recovered from a woman of 80 years or more with active or convalescent COVID-19. Sequencing was carried out using peripheral blood. CDR3 DNA sequence: TGTGCCAGCAGTTCTTACCTCGGACAGGGTAGGGATGGCTACACCTTC. Its translation is CASSSYLGQGRDGYTF.